This TCR beta chain was profiled in a study of blood T cell repertoires in COVID-19. Study-wide context: The samples span acute and convalescent COVID-19 from the United States, Italy and Spain. T cells, B-cell-depleted T cells, or PBMCs provided the cDNA or gDNA that served as material.

The ends lost 6 bases at V and 3 bases at J; junction bases unmatched: 3. CDR1 and CDR2 (germline): MNHEY, SVGAGI. The CDR3 has 15 residues. In the source study's methods: From reference gene primer amplification, estimates of nucleated cell counts were derived. Generated by immunoSEQ multiplex PCR, the TCRdb table keeps only in-frame clones and is missing some. V and J calls and clone size come straight from that table; D and trimming were deduced from the DNA. The sample records approximately 72,000 clones, 85% being singletons. In this sample, this clone turned up once. Sequencing was done on a sample of peripheral blood. The origin of this receptor is a woman aged 80 or older with active or convalescent COVID-19. The chain joins TRBV6-5 to TRBJ2-2; the match to TRBD1 covers 11 bases. The CDR3 nucleotides read TGTGCCAGCAGGGGGACAGGGGGGGACACCGGGGAGCTGTTTTTT. Protein product: CASRGTGGDTGELFF.